Sequencing of this T cell receptor beta chain was carried out in a study of CD8 T cells in Susac syndrome. This CDR3 region has 15 residues. The trim removed 3 bases at V and 4 bases at J, leaving 9 bases unmatched. Germline CDR1 is SGHNT and CDR2 is YYREEE (reference sequence). An input of roughly 0.45 to 1 ug of RNA was subjected to reverse transcription using random hexamers. Amplification of TCR beta CDR3 used immunoSEQ multiplex PCR across 54 Vbeta and 13 Jbeta. TCRdb reanalysed the immunoSEQ multiplex PCR reads using MiXCR and keeps one entry per CDR3 protein. The table has 150,000 to 200,000 distinct CDR3 sequences, 94% seen once. Notes on this clonotype: Its cognate antigen is unknown.

The study sequenced TCR beta in blood CD8+ and CD4+ T cells. The multiple sclerosis control group comprised treatment-naive patients with stable or active relapsing-remitting disease. Broader study findings: The study recognized that the number of individuals in its TCR sequencing and HLA analysis was relatively small.

The TCR was taken from a human donor with multiple sclerosis. Input material: CD4+ T cells from PBMCs. The rearrangement links TRBV5-4 to TRBJ2-5, with TRBD1 identical over 7 bases. The CDR3, as DNA: TGTGCCAGCAGCTCCAGACAGGGCGGAGGAGAGACCCAGTACTTC. This gives the protein CASSSRQGGGETQYF.